These T cell receptor beta chains were read from a single sample in a study of control samples from healthy donors and cancer patients. Profiled with immunoSEQ multiplex PCR; TCRdb holds only in-frame clones, not every one. The sample shows 65,000 to 95,000 clones, more than 75% of them seen only once. Specimen: blood. The source is a man aged 50 or older in good health. Each CDR3 is given with its conserved first and last residue. Each record gives: D gene, J gene, V gene, clone size, CDR3 DNA, CDR3 protein. The D gene is left open where the match is weak. Rows give clone size only sometimes, using once, few, many, or a class for an expanded clone.

D: TRBD1; J: TRBJ2-6; V: TRBV5-8; size: NA; DNA: TGTGCCAGCAGCTTGTGGACAGGGGGAAACTCTGGGGCCAACGTCCTGACTTTC; CDR3: CASSLWTGGNSGANVLTF
D: TRBD2; J: TRBJ2-1; V: TRBV30; size: NA; DNA: TGTGCCTGGAGTAGGGGAGGGCCCCACAATGAGCAGTTCTTC; CDR3: CAWSRGGPHNEQFF
D: NA; J: TRBJ1-2; V: TRBV4-3; size: NA; DNA: TGCGCCAGCAGCCAAGAATTGGGGGGAGGGTATGGCTACACCTTC; CDR3: CASSQELGGGYGYTF
D: NA; J: TRBJ1-5; V: TRBV24-1; size: NA; DNA: TGTGCCACTTCTTTCGGGGGGTTTGAGCATTTT; CDR3: CATSFGGFEHF
D: NA; J: TRBJ1-5; V: TRBV12-3/TRBV12-4; size: NA; DNA: TGTGCCAGCAGTCCGTGGGTTGATCAGCCCCAGCATTTT; CDR3: CASSPWVDQPQHF
D: NA; J: TRBJ2-1; V: TRBV27; size: NA; DNA: TGTGCCAGCAGTCTCCCTGGTTCCTACAATGAGCAGTTCTTC; CDR3: CASSLPGSYNEQFF
D: NA; J: TRBJ1-2; V: TRBV9; size: NA; DNA: TGTGCCAGCAGCGTCACTCAGGGACCGAACTATGGCTACACCTTC; CDR3: CASSVTQGPNYGYTF
D: NA; J: TRBJ1-6; V: TRBV19; size: NA; DNA: TGTGCCAGTAGCCCCCCAGGGTTAGGATCACCCCTCCACTTT; CDR3: CASSPPGLGSPLHF
D: NA; J: TRBJ2-3; V: TRBV24-1; size: few; DNA: TGTGCCACCAGTGAAGATTCAACAGGCACAGATACGCAGTATTTT; CDR3: CATSEDSTGTDTQYF
D: NA; J: TRBJ1-4; V: TRBV18; size: few; DNA: TGTGCCAGCTCACCAAAATCCGGAGGGGTCAATAAACTGTTTTTT; CDR3: CASSPKSGGVNKLFF
D: TRBD2; J: TRBJ2-1; V: TRBV24-1; size: once; DNA: TGTGCCACCAGTGATCGACTAGCGGGGGATGAGCAGTTCTTC; CDR3: CATSDRLAGDEQFF
D: TRBD1; J: TRBJ1-2; V: TRBV10-3; size: NA; DNA: TGTGCCGCCCACGGACAGGGAAGCTACACCTTC; CDR3: CAAHGQGSYTF
D: NA; J: TRBJ2-1; V: TRBV29-1; size: few; DNA: TGCAGCGTTCAGACAGAATTATCCTACAATGAGCAGTTCTTC; CDR3: CSVQTELSYNEQFF
D: TRBD1; J: TRBJ1-1; V: TRBV29-1; size: NA; DNA: TGCAGCTCAAAGGACTCCGGGACAGAAAATATAGGAGCTTTCTTT; CDR3: CSSKDSGTENIGAFF
D: NA; J: TRBJ2-2; V: TRBV7-2; size: NA; DNA: TGTGCCAGCAGCCTCAGGGTGCCCGGGGAGCTGTTTTTT; CDR3: CASSLRVPGELFF
D: NA; J: TRBJ1-1; V: TRBV6-2/TRBV6-3; size: few; DNA: TGTGCCAGCAGTTACTCCCGGCGGAACACTGAAGCTTTCTTT; CDR3: CASSYSRRNTEAFF
D: NA; J: TRBJ1-1; V: TRBV2; size: NA; DNA: TGTGCCAGCTCTGGGGATAACACTGAAGCTTTCTTT; CDR3: CASSGDNTEAFF
D: TRBD2; J: TRBJ2-5; V: TRBV25-1; size: NA; DNA: TGTGCCAGCAGAGCTAGCGGGGCGGAGACCCAGTACTTC; CDR3: CASRASGAETQYF
D: NA; J: TRBJ2-7; V: TRBV30; size: NA; DNA: TGTGCCTGGAGTGCCGAGTACGAGCAGTACTTC; CDR3: CAWSAEYEQYF
D: NA; J: TRBJ1-2; V: TRBV5-4; size: NA; DNA: TGTGCCAGCATAGGGCATTTCTATGGCTACACCTTC; CDR3: CASIGHFYGYTF
D: NA; J: TRBJ1-6; V: TRBV24-1; size: NA; DNA: TGTGCCACCAACCAAGTCTCTGGTTCACCCCTCCACTTT; CDR3: CATNQVSGSPLHF
D: NA; J: TRBJ2-5; V: TRBV30; size: NA; DNA: TGTGCCTGGAGCTGGAAGCGAGAGACCCAGTACTTC; CDR3: CAWSWKRETQYF
D: TRBD1; J: TRBJ1-1; V: TRBV9; size: NA; DNA: TGTGCCAGCAGCCCAACAGGGGGGACTGAAGCTTTCTTT; CDR3: CASSPTGGTEAFF
D: NA; J: TRBJ2-3; V: TRBV10-3; size: NA; DNA: TGTGCCATCAGTGACGGGCTAGATACGCAGTATTTT; CDR3: CAISDGLDTQYF
D: NA; J: TRBJ1-2; V: TRBV5-5; size: NA; DNA: TGTGCCAGCAGCTTGGGAGGACTAAACTATGGCTACACCTTC; CDR3: CASSLGGLNYGYTF
D: TRBD2; J: TRBJ2-1; V: TRBV5-4; size: NA; DNA: TGTGCCAGCCGGGCTAGCGGGGGGATCACCTACAATGAGCAGTTCTTC; CDR3: CASRASGGITYNEQFF
D: NA; J: TRBJ2-5; V: TRBV4-2; size: NA; DNA: TGTGCCAGCAGCCACGAGGGGACTTCTCAAGAGACCCAGTACTTC; CDR3: CASSHEGTSQETQYF
D: TRBD2; J: TRBJ2-7; V: TRBV19; size: NA; DNA: TGTGCCAGTAGTATAACTAGCGAGCTCTCCTACGAGCAGTACTTC; CDR3: CASSITSELSYEQYF
D: TRBD2; J: TRBJ2-3; V: TRBV27; size: NA; DNA: TGTGCCAGCAGTTTTGTAGGAGCGGGGGGAGTAGATACGCAGTATTTT; CDR3: CASSFVGAGGVDTQYF
D: NA; J: TRBJ1-5; V: TRBV30; size: NA; DNA: TGTGCCTGGAACCGAAAGGGGGGGCCCAATCAGCCCCAGCATTTT; CDR3: CAWNRKGGPNQPQHF
D: TRBD2; J: TRBJ2-3; V: TRBV9; size: NA; DNA: TGTGCCAGCAGCGTAGAGTGGCGGGGGAACACGCAGTATTTT; CDR3: CASSVEWRGNTQYF
D: NA; J: TRBJ2-5; V: TRBV2; size: NA; DNA: TGTGCCAGCAGTGAGCGTAGAGTACCAGAGACCCAGTACTTC; CDR3: CASSERRVPETQYF
D: TRBD1; J: TRBJ1-5; V: TRBV25-1; size: NA; DNA: TGTGCCAGCAGCGGGAATTCCGGGACAGGGCTAGGCCAGCCCCAGCATTTT; CDR3: CASSGNSGTGLGQPQHF
D: NA; J: TRBJ2-1; V: TRBV4-1; size: NA; DNA: TGCGCCAGCAGCCAGCCTAGGGGGGGCTCCTACAATGAGCAGTTCTTC; CDR3: CASSQPRGGSYNEQFF
D: TRBD1; J: TRBJ2-7; V: TRBV4-3; size: NA; DNA: TGCGCCAGCAGCCATAGAATTTCGGGACAGGGGGTCTCCTACGAGCAGTACTTC; CDR3: CASSHRISGQGVSYEQYF
D: NA; J: TRBJ2-5; V: TRBV4-3; size: NA; DNA: TGCGCCAGCAGCCTAGGGGCGCAAGAGACCCAGTACTTC; CDR3: CASSLGAQETQYF
D: NA; J: TRBJ1-3; V: TRBV5-6; size: NA; DNA: TGTGCCAGCAGCTTAACAGGAGACAACTCTGGAAACACCATATATTTT; CDR3: CASSLTGDNSGNTIYF
D: NA; J: TRBJ1-2; V: TRBV14; size: NA; DNA: TGTGCCAGCAGCCCGTCGCAGGTCCATGGCTACACCTTC; CDR3: CASSPSQVHGYTF
D: NA; J: TRBJ2-2; V: TRBV10-3; size: NA; DNA: TGTGCCATCAGAGGACAGACCGCGAACACCGGGGAGCTGTTTTTT; CDR3: CAIRGQTANTGELFF
D: NA; J: TRBJ1-1; V: TRBV11-3; size: once; DNA: TGTGCCAGCAGCCCCTGGGGAAAGAACACTGAAGCTTTCTTT; CDR3: CASSPWGKNTEAFF
D: NA; J: TRBJ2-2; V: TRBV12-3/TRBV12-4; size: once; DNA: TGTGCCAGCAGTTATAACACCGGGGAGCTGTTTTTT; CDR3: CASSYNTGELFF
D: NA; J: TRBJ1-6; V: TRBV5-1; size: NA; DNA: TGCGCCAGCAGCCTAGGGCAGCACTATAATTCACCCCTCCACTTT; CDR3: CASSLGQHYNSPLHF
D: TRBD2; J: TRBJ2-7; V: TRBV11-3; size: NA; DNA: TGTGCCAGCAGCTCAACCGGCAGCGGGGCCTACGAGCAGTACTTC; CDR3: CASSSTGSGAYEQYF
D: TRBD1; J: TRBJ1-2; V: TRBV6-5; size: NA; DNA: TGTGCCAGCAGTTCCTTGACAGGGAGTTTCGGCTACACCTTC; CDR3: CASSSLTGSFGYTF
D: NA; J: TRBJ2-7; V: TRBV7-2; size: once; DNA: TGCGCCAGCAGTCCCCGGAGGGGGGCGAGGGAGGAGCAGTACTTC; CDR3: CASSPRRGAREEQYF
D: NA; J: TRBJ1-1; V: TRBV2; size: once; DNA: TGTGCCAGCAGTGAAAGACAGGAAGCTTTCTTT; CDR3: CASSERQEAFF
D: TRBD1; J: TRBJ1-2; V: TRBV3-1/TRBV3-2; size: NA; DNA: TGTGCCAGCAGCCAAGTTACGGGACAGTCCTATGGCTACACCTTC; CDR3: CASSQVTGQSYGYTF
D: NA; J: TRBJ2-3; V: TRBV9; size: NA; DNA: TGTGCCAGCACGTCCGGGGGATCCACAGATACGCAGTATTTT; CDR3: CASTSGGSTDTQYF
D: NA; J: TRBJ1-4; V: TRBV15; size: NA; DNA: TGTGCCACCTCCCCCGGGGGATCTAATGAAAAACTGTTTTTT; CDR3: CATSPGGSNEKLFF
D: NA; J: TRBJ1-2; V: TRBV10-3; size: NA; DNA: TGTGCCATCAGTGACCCGACGGGTTTTGGTAACTATGGCTACACCTTC; CDR3: CAISDPTGFGNYGYTF
D: NA; J: TRBJ2-2; V: TRBV18; size: once; DNA: TGTGCCAGCTCACTAGGCCGGGCCAACACCGGGGAGCTGTTTTTT; CDR3: CASSLGRANTGELFF
D: NA; J: TRBJ2-2; V: TRBV7-2; size: NA; DNA: TGTGCCAGCAGCTTAGCGGGACACCCTACGGGGGGCACCGGGGAGCTGTTTTTT; CDR3: CASSLAGHPTGGTGELFF
D: NA; J: TRBJ1-2; V: TRBV5-6; size: NA; DNA: TGTGCCAGCTCAGGCTATGGCTACACCTTC; CDR3: CASSGYGYTF
D: NA; J: TRBJ2-3; V: TRBV7-9; size: few; DNA: TGTGCCAGCAGCTCCGGAGGGCTAGCCTCAGATACGCAGTATTTT; CDR3: CASSSGGLASDTQYF
D: TRBD1; J: TRBJ1-2; V: TRBV2; size: NA; DNA: TGTGCCAGCAGTGGACAGGGGGGCGGCTATGGCTACACCTTC; CDR3: CASSGQGGGYGYTF
D: NA; J: TRBJ1-1; V: TRBV10-3; size: NA; DNA: TGTGCCATCAGTGAGTCGACGAACACTGAAGCTTTCTTT; CDR3: CAISESTNTEAFF
D: TRBD1; J: TRBJ1-3; V: TRBV14; size: NA; DNA: TGTGCCAGCAGCCTGACAGGGGGCCCTGGAAACACCATATATTTT; CDR3: CASSLTGGPGNTIYF
D: NA; J: TRBJ1-1; V: TRBV2; size: NA; DNA: TGTGCCAGCAGTGAAGGGTCAGTCACTGAAGCTTTCTTT; CDR3: CASSEGSVTEAFF
D: TRBD1; J: TRBJ1-2; V: TRBV7-2; size: NA; DNA: TGTGCCAGCAGCTTGACAGGGTGGAGCCATGGCTACACCTTC; CDR3: CASSLTGWSHGYTF
D: TRBD1; J: TRBJ1-4; V: TRBV7-3; size: NA; DNA: TGTGCCAGCAGCTCGACCTACAGGGGCGGTAGTGAAAAACTGTTTTTT; CDR3: CASSSTYRGGSEKLFF